This TCR beta chain was sequenced during a study of PD-1 blockade in classical Hodgkin lymphoma. Deletions cut 2 bases from V and 1 base from J, with 6 bases between. The CDR3 is made up of 14 amino acids. Germline values: CDR1 KGHSH, CDR2 LQKENI. The repertoire was sequenced with immunoSEQ multiplex PCR; TCRdb's copy has only in-frame clones and lacks some. The data contain some 96,000 clones, 90% to 95% of them singletons. In this sample, this clone turned up many times. Time point specified: cycle 4 day 1 (C4D1), after about 6 weeks of nivolumab. Relapse was seen in all patients after autologous stem cell transplantation, and brentuximab vedotin exposure was variable.

The clonotype originates from a human donor with classical Hodgkin lymphoma. The starting material was peripheral blood mononuclear cells (PBMCs), obtained before the fourth cycle of nivolumab. V is TRBV18 and J is TRBJ1-5; no clear D. The chain's CDR3 is CASSPVLSNQPQHF. The CDR3 bases are TGTGCCAGCTCACCAGTTCTGAGCAATCAGCCCCAGCATTTT.